This T cell receptor (beta chain) came from a study of blood T cell repertoires in COVID-19 (dated by TCRdb to the early 2020s). Concerning the study at large: Samples from collaborators originated in the United States, Italy and Spain and spanned both the acute and convalescent phases of COVID-19. The prospective study material was composed of cDNA or gDNA derived from T cells, B-cell-depleted T cells, or PBMCs. The samples were drawn from two sources: the first 160 participants of the ongoing ImmuneRACE study, and some 1,300 subjects contributed by 6 global collaborators. The dataset comprised deeply sampled blood TCRbeta repertoires from subjects exposed to, actively infected with, or recovered from COVID-19. A freely available public database, intended as a resource for researchers studying the immune response to SARS-CoV-2, is where the repertoires were released. Where available, HLA class I and class II types were obtained from metadata supplied by the sample provider rather than from assay-based typing. A de-identified subject ID, COVID-19 status, age in years and sex were almost always included in the sample metadata. Findings and caveats that apply to the study as a whole: How much clinical and demographic metadata was included differed by source and by participant, and the metadata was provided uncurated.

TCRbeta CDR3 regions were amplified from genomic DNA by means of the immunoSEQ Assay, a bias-controlled multiplex PCR. Turning to the authors' computational methods: The number of nucleated cells in each sample was estimated by amplification of reference gene primers within the assay. To quantify the absolute abundance of each unique TCRbeta CDR3 rearrangement, sequence reads were collapsed and filtered. For each sample, productive Simpson clonality was calculated by taking the square root of Simpson's diversity index across productive rearrangements. TCRdb obtained this table from immuneACCESS and retained in-frame rearrangements with V and J assigned. These tables miss some clones; where compared with another copy, unresolved V genes account for less than half of the shortfall, and the remainder is unexplained. V and J calls and clone size are as listed in that table; D and trimming were resolved from the DNA. For this sample there are more than 300,000 clones; about 84% appear just once. Clones ranked in the top ten supply approximately 1.5% of the sample.

Including cysteine and phenylalanine, the CDR3 has 17 amino acids. Only CDR3 DNA is held: 51 bases, read in frame from base 1. CDR1 SGHNT and CDR2 YENEEA were looked up in the germline V gene. V was cut back by 1 base and J by 0 bases, leaving a gap of 13 bases between them. The collaborating institutions used their own protocols to collect whole blood in K2EDTA tubes. For TCRbeta analysis, collaborator samples were shipped as frozen whole blood, as isolated PBMCs, or as DNA extracted from either sample type. Turning to this clone: What this receptor recognizes is not known. Nothing much larger sits one base from this clone, and base qualities are not available.

The chain employs TRBV11-3 and TRBJ1-5, with a weak D call of TRBD1 (6 bases match). Sequencing was performed on peripheral blood. The receptor was derived from a woman in her fifties or sixties with acute or convalescent COVID-19. For the CDR3, the sequence is CASSLVRTDNSNQPQHF. The DNA sequence is as follows: TGTGCCAGCAGCTTAGTGAGGACAGACAATAGCAATCAGCCCCAGCATTTT.